A selection of T cell receptor beta chains follows, all from one sample in a study of read filtering for tumor transcriptome and immune sequencing. TCRdb fed the reads into MiXCR, producing one record per CDR3 protein. The sample records some 41,000 distinct CDR3 sequences, 12% being singletons. Sequencing was performed on a population of CD138-negative cells sorted from bone marrow. The receptors stem from a donor over 35 with multiple myeloma. Both conserved end residues are part of each CDR3. The order of the fields is clone size, D gene, J gene, V gene, CDR3 DNA, CDR3 protein. D genes are given only for firm matches. Size tells how often a clone was seen (once, few, many) or the class of an expanded clone, and some rows leave it out.

abundance: many
d_gene: NA
j_gene: TRBJ2-1
v_gene: TRBV5-1
CDR3nt: TGCGCCAGCAGATTCGACAATAACAATGAGCAGTTCTTC
CDR3aa: CASRFDNNNEQFF

abundance: many
d_gene: NA
j_gene: TRBJ1-1
v_gene: TRBV7-9
CDR3nt: TGTGCCAGCAGCCCACCCGGGACTAGGACAACTGAAGCTTTCTTT
CDR3aa: CASSPPGTRTTEAFF

abundance: many
d_gene: NA
j_gene: TRBJ1-1
v_gene: TRBV7-2
CDR3nt: TGTGCCAGCAGCTTAGCCCGCAGGGGAATCATGAACACTGAAGCTTTCTTT
CDR3aa: CASSLARRGIMNTEAFF

abundance: NA
d_gene: NA
j_gene: TRBJ2-3
v_gene: TRBV6-4
CDR3nt: TGTGCCAGCAGTGAGGGTGATACGCAGTATTTT
CDR3aa: CASSEGDTQYF

abundance: many
d_gene: NA
j_gene: TRBJ2-5
v_gene: TRBV20-1
CDR3nt: TGCAGTGCTACAGGGGCGACCCAGTACTTC
CDR3aa: CSATGATQYF

abundance: many
d_gene: NA
j_gene: TRBJ2-7
v_gene: TRBV30
CDR3nt: TGTGCCTGGAGTGGTACCTACGAGCAGTACTTC
CDR3aa: CAWSGTYEQYF

abundance: many
d_gene: NA
j_gene: TRBJ2-7
v_gene: TRBV6-5
CDR3nt: TGTGCCAGCAGTTCCAACCGTATAACGGGCCGCTCCTACGAGCAGTACTTC
CDR3aa: CASSSNRITGRSYEQYF

abundance: many
d_gene: NA
j_gene: TRBJ2-5
v_gene: TRBV7-3
CDR3nt: TGTGCCAGCAGCTTAATCGCTCAAGAGACCCAGTACTTC
CDR3aa: CASSLIAQETQYF

abundance: many
d_gene: TRBD1
j_gene: TRBJ1-2
v_gene: TRBV6-6
CDR3nt: TGTGCCAGCAGGAGGGACAGTGAGGACTATGGCTACACCTTC
CDR3aa: CASRRDSEDYGYTF

abundance: once
d_gene: NA
j_gene: TRBJ2-1
v_gene: TRBV19
CDR3nt: TGTGCCAGTAGGAAAGGGAATCAGGGCCATGAGCAGTTCTTC
CDR3aa: CASRKGNQGHEQFF

abundance: many
d_gene: NA
j_gene: TRBJ2-2
v_gene: TRBV11-1
CDR3nt: TGTGCCAGCAGCTTATTAGCAGGCACCGGGGAGCTGTTTTTT
CDR3aa: CASSLLAGTGELFF

abundance: many
d_gene: NA
j_gene: TRBJ2-1
v_gene: TRBV5-4
CDR3nt: TGTGCCAGCAGCTTCGGGCGGGGCAACCCCTCCTACAATGAGCAGTTCTTC
CDR3aa: CASSFGRGNPSYNEQFF

abundance: many
d_gene: NA
j_gene: TRBJ1-4
v_gene: TRBV5-1
CDR3nt: TGCGCCAGCAGCTTGTTCACCCCGGCGGGAAAACTGTTTTTT
CDR3aa: CASSLFTPAGKLFF

abundance: many
d_gene: NA
j_gene: TRBJ2-2
v_gene: TRBV11-2
CDR3nt: TGTGCCAGCAGCCAGAGACAGCGTCCCGGGGAGCTGTTTTTT
CDR3aa: CASSQRQRPGELFF

abundance: many
d_gene: NA
j_gene: TRBJ1-6
v_gene: TRBV27
CDR3nt: TGTGCCAGCAGTTTTCTACAGACCAATTCACCCCTCCACTTT
CDR3aa: CASSFLQTNSPLHF

abundance: many
d_gene: NA
j_gene: TRBJ1-2
v_gene: TRBV20-1
CDR3nt: TGCAGTGCTAGTCTTATGGGATTTGAGGACTATGGCTACACCTTC
CDR3aa: CSASLMGFEDYGYTF

abundance: many
d_gene: NA
j_gene: TRBJ2-3
v_gene: TRBV11-2
CDR3nt: TGTGCCAGCAGCTTCGGAACTGCTAGCACAGATACGCAGTATTTT
CDR3aa: CASSFGTASTDTQYF

abundance: many
d_gene: NA
j_gene: TRBJ2-3
v_gene: TRBV5-1
CDR3nt: TGCGCCAGCAGCACGCCGGGAGCAGATACGCAGTATTTT
CDR3aa: CASSTPGADTQYF

abundance: many
d_gene: NA
j_gene: TRBJ2-2
v_gene: TRBV7-9
CDR3nt: TGTGCCAGCAGCCTCACCCCTGACAGGGGGGGCCAGCGGGGGGCGAACACCGGGGAGCTGTTTTTT
CDR3aa: CASSLTPDRGGQRGANTGELFF

abundance: NA
d_gene: NA
j_gene: TRBJ1-2
v_gene: TRBV7-2
CDR3nt: TGTGCCAGCAGCTCCCGGGGGGCCCCGGACTATGGCTACACCTTC
CDR3aa: CASSSRGAPDYGYTF

abundance: many
d_gene: NA
j_gene: TRBJ1-2
v_gene: TRBV20-1
CDR3nt: TGCGTGTGCCGTGGTGGAACTTCCTATGGCTACACCTTC
CDR3aa: CVCRGGTSYGYTF